These 29 T cell receptor beta chains originate from one sample sequenced in a study of beta chain features in type 1 diabetes. Findings and limits, study-wide: All four CD4+ subsets of Type 1 diabetes patients contained TCRB CDR3s that were moderately but significantly shorter.

Investigators reverse transcribed all isolated RNA, so they sequenced expressed TCRB transcripts. Assay used: immunoSEQ multiplex PCR; TCRdb lists only in-frame clones, some missing. This sample has around 97,000 clones, with 28% found just once. These receptors are not linked to any known antigen. Material: central memory CD4+ T cells from blood. All receptors come from a woman aged 18-30 years with type 1 diabetes.

The rearrangement uses TRBV4-3 and TRBJ2-3; TRBD2 aligns across 9 bases. The CDR3 has 17 amino acids. Unmatched junction bases numbered 8, after V lost 3 bases and J lost 1 base. The V gene's germline CDR1 is LGHNA and CDR2 YSLEER. For the CDR3, the DNA is TGCGCCAGCAGCCAGGAGATTAGCGGGAGTGGCACAGATACGCAGTATTTT. Its protein is CASSQEISGSGTDTQYF.

The CDR3 protein is CAISGSDGKETQYF. For the CDR3, the DNA is TGTGCCATCAGTGGGAGCGACGGAAAAGAGACCCAGTACTTC. The chain carries TRBV10-3 and TRBJ2-5; no clear D. Germline V lookup: CDR1 ENHRY, CDR2 SYGVKD. The CDR3 totals 14 residues. The V end lost 4 bases, the J end lost 3 bases, and 12 bases lay between the germline ends.

The CDR3, as DNA: TGTGCCAGCAGTTCCTATAACTCGGGCAATCAGCCCCAGCATTTT. Protein: CASSSYNSGNQPQHF. The gene calls are TRBV28 and TRBJ1-5, with unresolved D. Germline V CDR1 and CDR2: MDHEN, SYDVKM. The CDR3 is 15 residues long. Between the trimmed V and J ends, which lost 4 bases and 2 bases, there was a span of 12 bases.

The genes are TRBV4-2 and TRBJ2-1; TRBD2 matches 9 bases. There are 17 residues in the CDR3. The germline V gene has CDR1 LGHNA and CDR2 YNFKEQ. Trimming cost V 2 bases and J 4 bases; bases outside gene matches: 9. The CDR3 DNA is TGTGCCAGCAGCCAATATTTCGGGACTAGCAAGTACAATGAGCAGTTCTTC. Encoded protein: CASSQYFGTSKYNEQFF.

The rearrangement joins TRBV2 to TRBJ1-2, with D possibly matching TRBD1 (6 bases). The germline V gene encodes CDR1 SNHLY and CDR2 FYNNEI. The CDR3 runs 14 residues. Deletions cut 5 bases from V and 2 bases from J, with 12 bases between. Written as DNA, the CDR3 is TGTGCCAGCAGTTCACAGGGATCCAACTATGGCTACACCTTC. Protein sequence: CASSSQGSNYGYTF.

This clone was detected ten times or more. The chain links TRBV5-4 to TRBJ2-7; a weak D match, TRBD1 (5 bases). Germline values: CDR1 SGHNT, CDR2 YYREEE (reference sequence). V lost 2 bases, J lost 7 bases, and 13 bases lay in between. The CDR3 loop spans 13 amino acids. The DNA for the CDR3 is TGTGCCAGCAGCTTCAGGCAGGGCTGGGAGCAGTACTTC. Translation: CASSFRQGWEQYF.

The V call is TRBV7-2, the J call TRBJ2-1; D remains unclear. Germline CDR1 reads SGHTA; CDR2 reads FQGNSA. Between the trimmed V and J ends, which lost 4 bases and 0 bases, there was a span of 22 bases. This CDR3 contains 19 residues. This CDR3 reads CASSSPRGPRQNSYNEQFF. For the CDR3, the DNA is TGTGCCAGCAGCTCACCGAGAGGTCCGCGGCAGAACTCCTACAATGAGCAGTTCTTC.

This clone came up a few times. The CDR3 bases are TGTGCCAGCAGCCCCCAAACAGGAGCAGACTCTGGGGCCAACGTCCTGACTTTC. Its translation is CASSPQTGADSGANVLTF. The V gene is TRBV7-9, the J gene TRBJ2-6, with D possibly matching TRBD1 (5 bases). CDR1 is SEHNR and CDR2 is FQNEAQ in the germline V gene (reference sequence). V was shortened by 5 bases and J by 0 bases, with 17 bases between the two germline ends. The CDR3 consists of 18 residues.

This clone was counted only a few times. The J gene is TRBJ2-2, the V gene TRBV28; TRBD1 agrees at 11 bases. Germline trimming cut 3 bases from V and 3 bases from J; bases unmatched to any gene: 9. From germline, CDR1 is MDHEN and CDR2 SYDVKM. This CDR3 spans 18 amino acids. The CDR3 nucleotides are TGTGCCAGCAGTTTTCCGAGGACAGGGGGCTATGACACCGGGGAGCTGTTTTTT. As protein: CASSFPRTGGYDTGELFF. Looking up the rest from reference TRBV28 and TRBJ2-2 gives the full variable domain: DVKVTQSSRYLVKRTGEKVFLECVQDMDHENMFWYRQDPGLGLRLIYFSYDVKMKEKGDIPEGYSVSREKKERFSLILESASTNQTSMYLCASSFPRTGGYDTGELFFGEGSRLTVL.

This clone was recorded a few times. The chain is built from TRBV5-4 and TRBJ2-1; TRBD2 agrees at 11 bases. Germline V gene data show CDR1 as SGHNT and CDR2 as YYREEE (reference sequence). The CDR3 has 18 residues. V was pared by 0 bases and J by 3 bases, with 8 bases of the junction left unmatched. This CDR3 reads CASSLALAGGSGYNEQFF. The CDR3 DNA is TGTGCCAGCAGCTTGGCCCTAGCGGGAGGTAGCGGCTACAATGAGCAGTTCTTC.

The chain combines TRBV18 with TRBJ2-7; a weak D match, TRBD1 (6 bases). This CDR3 has 14 residues. Germline CDR1 and CDR2: KGHSH and LQKENI. Between the trimmed V and J ends, which lost 3 bases and 6 bases, there was a span of 15 bases. The CDR3 sequence: CASSPIGGILEQYF. DNA of the CDR3: TGTGCCAGCTCACCGATAGGGGGTATACTCGAGCAGTACTTC.

This clone was found a few times. The chain recombines TRBV7-2 with TRBJ2-3; TRBD1 agrees at 9 bases. Trimming cost V 3 bases and J 3 bases; bases outside gene matches: 4. This CDR3 contains 15 residues. CDR1 SGHTA and CDR2 FQGNSA come from the germline V gene. CDR3 sequence (DNA): TGTGCCAGCAGCTTCGGGACAGGGAAGACAGATACGCAGTATTTT. Its protein product is CASSFGTGKTDTQYF.

This chain joins TRBV19 and TRBJ2-1, with 9 bases that match TRBD2. The CDR3 totals 16 residues. Germline V gene lookup returns CDR1 LNHDA and CDR2 SQIVND (reference sequence). The trim removed 2 bases at V and 12 bases at J, leaving 14 bases unmatched. CDR3 sequence reads: CASSIRGDSGRFLQFF. The CDR3 DNA follows: TGTGCCAGTAGTATAAGGGGGGATAGCGGGAGATTTCTGCAGTTCTTC.

This clone was detected only a few times. This chain links TRBV7-2 with TRBJ1-1; D remains unclear. The germline CDR1 and CDR2 sequences are SGHTA and FQGNSA. Trimming cost V 5 bases and J 1 base, with 8 bases left between them. The CDR3 length is 13 residues. The CDR3 region is CASSQRGNTEAFF. CDR3 coding DNA: TGTGCCAGCAGCCAACGCGGGAACACTGAAGCTTTCTTT.

The V and J genes are TRBV5-1 and TRBJ1-1, with 7 bases aligning to TRBD1. Per the germline V gene, CDR1 is SGHRS and CDR2 is YFSETQ. The CDR3 spans 15 residues. V shed 3 bases and J 2 bases; nucleotides not matched to a gene: 7. The CDR3 loop reads CASSWIGGVNTEAFF. DNA for the CDR3: TGCGCCAGCAGCTGGATAGGGGGCGTAAACACTGAAGCTTTCTTT. Supplemented by reference TRBV5-1 and TRBJ1-1, the full variable domain reads KAGVTQTPRYLIKTRGQQVTLSCSPISGHRSVSWYQQTPGQGLQFLFEYFSETQRNKGNFPGRFSGRQFSNSRSEMNVSTLELGDSALYLCASSWIGGVNTEAFFGQGTRLTVV.

The V call is TRBV5-1, the J call TRBJ2-7, with D possibly matching TRBD1 (6 bases). CDR3 length: 12 amino acids. Trimming shortened V by 4 bases and J by 3 bases, and 8 bases separated the two germline ends. Germline V gene sequence: CDR1 SGHRS, CDR2 YFSETQ. As DNA, the CDR3 is TGCGCCAGCAGCATGGACAGCTACGAGCAGTACTTC. Protein sequence: CASSMDSYEQYF.

The J gene is TRBJ2-3, the V gene TRBV18; 8 nucleotides align to TRBD2. CDR3 length equals 17 residues. J gave up 0 bases and V 0 bases, and 5 bases lay outside the gene matches. The germline V gene has CDR1 KGHSH and CDR2 LQKENI. CDR3 nucleotide sequence: TGTGCCAGCTCACCACCTCGCGGGGGGAAGAGCACAGATACGCAGTATTTT. This gives the protein CASSPPRGGKSTDTQYF.

The chain is built from TRBV9 and TRBJ2-2; maybe TRBD1 (5 bases). V was pared by 4 bases and J by 2 bases, with 15 bases between. The germline gives CDR1 SGDLS, CDR2 YYNGEE. This CDR3 contains 16 residues. CDR3 protein: CASSFQGDPNTGELFF. CDR3 coding DNA: TGTGCCAGCAGCTTTCAGGGTGATCCCAACACCGGGGAGCTGTTTTTT.

This chain connects TRBV28 to TRBJ2-7; 7 nucleotides match TRBD1. V was pared by 5 bases and J by 2 bases, with 6 bases of the junction left unmatched. Germline V gene data show CDR1 as MDHEN and CDR2 as SYDVKM. This CDR3 has 14 amino acids. CDR3 DNA sequence: TGTGCCAGCAGTCCGACAGGGATCACCTACGAGCAGTACTTC. It is translated as CASSPTGITYEQYF.

There are a few counts of this clone. J is TRBJ2-5 and V is TRBV5-1; TRBD2 agrees at 7 bases. The end of the DNA is better explained by TRBJ2-7, so the J call may be wrong. Germline CDR1 reads SGHRS; CDR2 reads YFSETQ. The CDR3 totals 17 residues. CDR3 sequence: CASSLAGGRGWVYEQYF. For the CDR3, the DNA is TGCGCCAGCAGCTTGGCCGGGGGGAGGGGATGGGTCTACGAGCAGTACTTC.

This clone was seen a handful of times. This rearrangement joins TRBV5-1 to TRBJ1-1, with D perhaps TRBD1 (5 bases). The CDR3 sequence is 14 residues long. Germline CDR1 and CDR2: SGHRS and YFSETQ. V was pared by 2 bases and J by 2 bases, with 10 bases between. CDR3 DNA: TGCGCCAGCAGCTTCGAGACAGCCAACACTGAAGCTTTCTTT. This sequence encodes CASSFETANTEAFF.

This clone was seen more than once but under ten times. In DNA form, the CDR3 reads TGCGCCAGCAGCTTGGAATCGAGGAACACCGGGGAGCTGTTTTTT. This translates into CASSLESRNTGELFF. This chain connects TRBV5-1 to TRBJ2-2; no definite D call. Germline CDR1 is SGHRS and CDR2 is YFSETQ. V was shortened by 0 bases and J by 1 base, with 7 bases between the two germline ends. This CDR3 is 15 amino acids long.

This clone came up many times. Within the sample, other DNA sequences also encode this same CDR3. The chain has TRBV29-1 and TRBJ1-1; TRBD1 agrees at 8 bases. The germline V gene has CDR1 SQVTM and CDR2 ANQGSEA. Trimming at V came to 5 bases and at J to 4 bases, leaving 3 bases not matched to a gene. The CDR3 is 12 amino acids. CDR3 DNA sequence: TGCAGCGTTACAGGGGGGGGCACTGAAGCTTTCTTT. This encodes CSVTGGGTEAFF.

This clone was seen a handful of times. The V call is TRBV30, the J call TRBJ2-5; 10 positions agree with TRBD1. V trimming: 8 bases; J trimming: 5 bases; junction bases outside the gene matches: 11. Per germline, CDR1 GTSNPN and CDR2 SVGIG (reference sequence). The length of the CDR3 is 14 residues. CDR3 region: CATDRDRGRETQYF. The CDR3 DNA reads TGTGCCACAGACCGGGACAGGGGACGGGAGACCCAGTACTTC. Combining the CDR3 with reference TRBV30 and TRBJ2-5 gives the whole variable domain SQTIHQWPATLVQPVGSPLSLECTVEGTSNPNLYWYRQAAGRGLQLLFYSVGIGQISSEVPQNLSASRPQDRQFILSSKKLLLSDSGFYLCATDRDRGRETQYFGPGTRLLVL.

This chain connects TRBV19 to TRBJ2-2; 10 positions agree with TRBD2. Germline V lookup: CDR1 LNHDA, CDR2 SQIVND (reference sequence). The CDR3 totals 18 residues. The V and J ends lost 6 bases and 0 bases, in that order; junction bases with no gene match: 10. CDR3 nucleotide sequence: TGTGCCAGTAGCCGCGAGACTAGCGGGCCTGCGAACACCGGGGAGCTGTTTTTT. Protein sequence: CASSRETSGPANTGELFF.

This clone was counted only a few times. The chain employs TRBV11-2 and TRBJ2-5; TRBD1 aligns across 9 bases. V shed 4 bases, J shed 5 bases, and the junction held 14 bases outside the gene matches. In germline, CDR1 is SGHAT, CDR2 FQNNGV. The CDR3 runs 17 residues. Here the CDR3 reads CASSSGQGIPQMETQYF. The CDR3 nucleotides are TGTGCCAGCAGCTCCGGACAGGGGATCCCCCAGATGGAGACCCAGTACTTC.

The rearrangement uses TRBV10-1 and TRBJ2-2; D uncertain. V was clipped by 2 bases and J by 4 bases, with 8 bases between them. The CDR3 runs to 14 residues. Germline V lookup: CDR1 WNHNN, CDR2 SYGVQD (reference sequence). The CDR3 reads CASSEGRRTGELFF. DNA for the CDR3: TGCGCCAGCAGTGAGGGCAGGCGCACCGGGGAGCTGTTTTTT.

The genes are TRBV13 and TRBJ1-2, with 8 bases identical to TRBD1. The CDR3 spans 16 residues. CDR1 and CDR2 from the germline V gene are PRHDT and FYEKMQ (reference sequence). The trim removed 4 bases at V and 5 bases at J, leaving 12 bases unmatched. CDR3 protein: CASSSSAGTGDYGYTF. In nucleotides, the CDR3 is TGTGCCAGCAGCTCGAGCGCCGGGACAGGCGATTATGGCTACACCTTC.

Only a few counts were recorded for this clone. J is TRBJ2-7 and V is TRBV7-9; 9 bases are a match to TRBD1. Per germline, CDR1 SEHNR and CDR2 FQNEAQ (reference sequence). The CDR3 consists of 14 residues. With 10 bases clipped from V and 5 bases from J, the junction kept 12 bases outside the gene matches. The CDR3 is CATNTLGTGNEQYF. The CDR3 DNA follows: TGTGCCACCAACACCTTAGGGACAGGGAACGAGCAGTACTTC.